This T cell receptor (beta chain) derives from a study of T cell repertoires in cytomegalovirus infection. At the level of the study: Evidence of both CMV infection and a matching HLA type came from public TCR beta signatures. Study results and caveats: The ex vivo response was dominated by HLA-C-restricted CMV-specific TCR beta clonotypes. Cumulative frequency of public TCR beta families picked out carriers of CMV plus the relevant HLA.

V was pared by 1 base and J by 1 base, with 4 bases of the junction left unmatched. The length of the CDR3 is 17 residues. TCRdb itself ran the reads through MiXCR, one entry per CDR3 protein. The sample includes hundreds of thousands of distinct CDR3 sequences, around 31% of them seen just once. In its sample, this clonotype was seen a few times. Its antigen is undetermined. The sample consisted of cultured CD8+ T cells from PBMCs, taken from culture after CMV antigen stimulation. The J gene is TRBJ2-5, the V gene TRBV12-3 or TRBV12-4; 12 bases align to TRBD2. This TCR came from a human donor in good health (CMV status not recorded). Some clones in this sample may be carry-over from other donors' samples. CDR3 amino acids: CASSLVPSGGAQETQYF. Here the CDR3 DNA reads TGTGCCAGCAGTTTAGTGCCTAGCGGGGGGGCCCAAGAGACCCAGTACTTC.